The T cell receptor (beta chain) under discussion was sequenced for a study of CD8+CD57+ T cells in acquired aplastic anemia. CDR3 length: 13 residues. CDR1 is SGDLS and CDR2 is YYNGEE in the germline V gene. Trimming removed 2 bases from V and 3 bases from J, with 8 bases in between. There are many counts of this clonotype. Genomic DNA acted as the template from which TCR beta VDJ combination and CDR3 sequence profiling were carried out. From the reads, TCRdb called clonotypes with MiXCR, one entry per CDR3 protein. The table records about 190,000 distinct CDR3 sequences, nearly 50% of them present only once. All patients picked for sequencing had shown, by flow cytometry, an expansion of CD8+CD57+ cells. Each patient carried a diagnosis of severe acquired aplastic anemia.

Source material: sorted CD4+, CD8+, or CD8+CD57+ T cells (not recorded which) from PBMCs. This clonotype was sampled from a human donor with aplastic anemia. The chain combines TRBV9 with TRBJ2-5; no clear D gene. Here the CDR3 DNA reads TGTGCCAGCAGCGTTCGATCCGAAGAGACCCAGTACTTC. Protein: CASSVRSEETQYF.